Below, one TCR beta chain is given with its context. RNA transcripts gave rise to amplified TCR beta CDR3 regions. The primer set for the first-round RT-PCR of the TCR CDR3 was HTBI. TCRdb reanalysed the multiplex PCR reads using MiXCR and keeps one entry per CDR3 protein. In the table there are hundreds of thousands of distinct CDR3 sequences, less than 15% of which are singletons. The CDR3 extends over 14 amino acids. Trimming took off 1 base at V and 3 bases at J, with 9 bases between the two ends. The data derive from a study of T cells in Graves' hyperthyroidism and ophthalmopathy. Researchers barred patients who had uncontrolled infection, other autoimmune disease, pregnancy or lactation.

The sequence was collected from a woman younger than 35 with Graves' hyperthyroidism. Sequencing input: blood. V is TRBV12-3 or TRBV12-4 and J is TRBJ1-2; D is ambiguous. As DNA, the CDR3 is TGTGCCAGCAGTTTAGAGCGGGAGGACTATGGCTACACCTTC. The encoded protein is CASSLEREDYGYTF.